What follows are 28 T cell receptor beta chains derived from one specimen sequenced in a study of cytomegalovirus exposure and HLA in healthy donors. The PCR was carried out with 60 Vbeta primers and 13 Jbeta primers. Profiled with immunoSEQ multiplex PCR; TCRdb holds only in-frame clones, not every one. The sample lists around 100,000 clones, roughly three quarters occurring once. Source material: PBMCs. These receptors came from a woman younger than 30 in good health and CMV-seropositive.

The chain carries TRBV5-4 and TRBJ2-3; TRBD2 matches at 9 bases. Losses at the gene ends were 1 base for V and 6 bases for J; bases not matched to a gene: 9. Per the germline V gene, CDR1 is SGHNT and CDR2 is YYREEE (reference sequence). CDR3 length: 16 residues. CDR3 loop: CASSLLSAGGTDTQYF. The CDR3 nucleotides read TGTGCCAGCAGCTTGCTCTCGGCGGGAGGGACGGATACGCAGTATTTT.

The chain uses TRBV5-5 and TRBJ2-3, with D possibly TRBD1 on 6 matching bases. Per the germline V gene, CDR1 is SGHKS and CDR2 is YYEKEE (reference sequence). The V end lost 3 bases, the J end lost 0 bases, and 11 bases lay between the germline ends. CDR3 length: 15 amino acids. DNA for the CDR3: TGTGCCAGCAGCTCACAGGGCGGTAGCACAGATACGCAGTATTTT. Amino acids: CASSSQGGSTDTQYF.

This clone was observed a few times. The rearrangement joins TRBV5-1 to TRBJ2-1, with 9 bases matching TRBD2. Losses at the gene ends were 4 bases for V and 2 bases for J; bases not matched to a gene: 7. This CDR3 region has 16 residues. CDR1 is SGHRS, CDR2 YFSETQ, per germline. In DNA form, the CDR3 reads TGCGCCAGCAGCCGGGGACTAGCCGACCCCTACAATGAGCAGTTCTTC. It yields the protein CASSRGLADPYNEQFF. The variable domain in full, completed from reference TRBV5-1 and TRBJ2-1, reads KAGVTQTPRYLIKTRGQQVTLSCSPISGHRSVSWYQQTPGQGLQFLFEYFSETQRNKGNFPGRFSGRQFSNSRSEMNVSTLELGDSALYLCASSRGLADPYNEQFFGPGTRLTVL.

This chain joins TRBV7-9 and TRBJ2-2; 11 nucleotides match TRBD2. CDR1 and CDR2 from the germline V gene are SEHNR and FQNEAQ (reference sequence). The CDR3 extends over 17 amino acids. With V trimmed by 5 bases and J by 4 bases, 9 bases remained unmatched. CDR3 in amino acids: CASSTTTGTSGTGELFF. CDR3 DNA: TGTGCCAGCAGCACAACAACCGGGACTAGCGGCACCGGGGAGCTGTTTTTT.

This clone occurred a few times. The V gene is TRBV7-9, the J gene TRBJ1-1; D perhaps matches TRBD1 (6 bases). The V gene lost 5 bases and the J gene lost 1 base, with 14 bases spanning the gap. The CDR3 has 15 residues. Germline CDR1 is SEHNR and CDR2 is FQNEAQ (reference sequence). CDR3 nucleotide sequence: TGTGCCAGCAGCCCTCCGGGACACAAGAACACTGAAGCTTTCTTT. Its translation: CASSPPGHKNTEAFF.

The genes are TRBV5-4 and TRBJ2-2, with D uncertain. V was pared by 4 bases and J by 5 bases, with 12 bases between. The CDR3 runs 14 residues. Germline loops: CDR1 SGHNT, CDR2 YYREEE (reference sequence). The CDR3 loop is CASSPLGRTGELFF. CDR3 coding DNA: TGTGCCAGCAGCCCGCTGGGCCGGACCGGGGAGCTGTTTTTT. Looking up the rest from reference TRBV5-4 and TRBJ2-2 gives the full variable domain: ETGVTQSPTHLIKTRGQQVTLRCSSQSGHNTVSWYQQALGQGPQFIFQYYREEENGRGNFPPRFSGLQFPNYSSELNVNALELDDSALYLCASSPLGRTGELFFGEGSRLTVL.

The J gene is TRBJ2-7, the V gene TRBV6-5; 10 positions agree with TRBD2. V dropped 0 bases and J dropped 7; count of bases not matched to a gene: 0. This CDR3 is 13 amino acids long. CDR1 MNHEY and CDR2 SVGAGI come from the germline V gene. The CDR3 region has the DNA TGTGCCAGCAGTTACTCTAGCGGGAGGGAGCAGTACTTC. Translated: CASSYSSGREQYF.

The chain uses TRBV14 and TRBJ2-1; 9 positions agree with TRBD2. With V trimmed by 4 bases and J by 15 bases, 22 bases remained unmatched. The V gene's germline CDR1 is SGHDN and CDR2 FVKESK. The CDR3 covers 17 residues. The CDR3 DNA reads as TGTGCCAGCAGCCCCAAGGTCGGCGGGAGGGCAAGTATCTCCGCGTTCTTC. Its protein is CASSPKVGGRASISAFF. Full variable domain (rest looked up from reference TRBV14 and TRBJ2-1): EAGVTQFPSHSVIEKGQTVTLRCDPISGHDNLYWYRRVMGKEIKFLLHFVKESKQDESGMPNNRFLAERTGGTYSTLKVQPAELEDSGVYFCASSPKVGGRASISAFFGPGTRLTVL.

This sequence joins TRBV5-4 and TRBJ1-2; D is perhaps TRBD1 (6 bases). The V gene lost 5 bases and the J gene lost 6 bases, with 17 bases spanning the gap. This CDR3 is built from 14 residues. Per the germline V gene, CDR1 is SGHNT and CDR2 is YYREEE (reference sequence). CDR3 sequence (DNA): TGTGCCAGCAGAACGGACAGTTCAACGGATGGCTACACCTTC. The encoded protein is CASRTDSSTDGYTF.

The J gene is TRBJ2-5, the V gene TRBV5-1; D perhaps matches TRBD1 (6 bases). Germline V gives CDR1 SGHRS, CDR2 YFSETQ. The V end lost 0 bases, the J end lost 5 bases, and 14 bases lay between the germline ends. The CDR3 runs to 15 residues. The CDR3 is CASSLALGAEETQYF. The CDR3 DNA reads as TGCGCCAGCAGCTTGGCCTTGGGGGCAGAGGAGACCCAGTACTTC.

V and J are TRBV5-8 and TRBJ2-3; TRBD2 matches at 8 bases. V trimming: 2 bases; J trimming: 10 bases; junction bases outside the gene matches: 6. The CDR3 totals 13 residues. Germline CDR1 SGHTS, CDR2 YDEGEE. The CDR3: CASSFSGNEAQYF. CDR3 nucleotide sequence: TGTGCCAGCAGCTTTAGCGGGAACGAGGCGCAGTATTTT.

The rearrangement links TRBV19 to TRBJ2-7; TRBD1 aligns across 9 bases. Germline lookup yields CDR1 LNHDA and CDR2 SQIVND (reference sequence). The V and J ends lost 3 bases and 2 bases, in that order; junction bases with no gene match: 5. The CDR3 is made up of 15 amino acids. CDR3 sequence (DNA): TGTGCCAGTAGTATCTCGACAGGGGGGCCCTACGAGCAGTACTTC. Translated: CASSISTGGPYEQYF.

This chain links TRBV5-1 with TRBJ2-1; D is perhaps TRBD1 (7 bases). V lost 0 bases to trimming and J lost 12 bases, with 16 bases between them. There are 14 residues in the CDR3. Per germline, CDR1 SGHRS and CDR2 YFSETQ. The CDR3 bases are TGCGCCAGCAGCTTGGGGCTTTCAGGGGGGCGGCAGTTCTTC. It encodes CASSLGLSGGRQFF.

CDR3 coding DNA: TGCGCCAGCAGCTTGGCCATCAATAGTGAAAAACTGTTTTTT. Translation gives CASSLAINSEKLFF. This rearrangement joins TRBV5-1 to TRBJ1-4, with D hard to call. The CDR3 runs to 14 residues. V lost 0 bases, J lost 7 bases, and 10 bases lay in between. CDR1 SGHRS and CDR2 YFSETQ come from the germline V gene.

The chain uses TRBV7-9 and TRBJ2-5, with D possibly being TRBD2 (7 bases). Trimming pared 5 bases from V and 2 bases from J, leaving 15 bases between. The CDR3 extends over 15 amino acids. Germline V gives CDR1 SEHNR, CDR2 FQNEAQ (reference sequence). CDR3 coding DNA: TGTGCCAGCAGCCCCCGTAGGGGGGGACAAGAGACCCAGTACTTC. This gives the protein CASSPRRGGQETQYF.

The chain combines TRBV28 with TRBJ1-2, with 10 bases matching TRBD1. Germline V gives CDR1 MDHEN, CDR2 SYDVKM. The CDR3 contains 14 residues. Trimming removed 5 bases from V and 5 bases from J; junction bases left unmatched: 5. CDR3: CASSPTGGAYGYTF. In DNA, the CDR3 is TGTGCCAGCAGTCCGACAGGGGGCGCGTATGGCTACACCTTC.

The CDR3 reads CASSVGGGTDGYTF. The CDR3, as DNA: TGTGCCAGCAGCGTAGGTGGGGGGACAGATGGCTACACCTTC. V gene TRBV9 combines with J gene TRBJ1-2, with 7 nucleotides matching TRBD1. CDR1 SGDLS and CDR2 YYNGEE come from the germline V gene. The J segment lost 6 bases and the V segment lost 0 bases, leaving 5 bases of the junction unmatched. The CDR3 runs to 14 residues.

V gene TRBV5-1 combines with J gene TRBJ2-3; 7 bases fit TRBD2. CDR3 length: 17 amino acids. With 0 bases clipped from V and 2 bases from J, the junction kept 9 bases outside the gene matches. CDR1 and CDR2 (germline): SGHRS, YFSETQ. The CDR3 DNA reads TGCGCCAGCAGCTTGGGGTCCTCTAGCGGAGCCACAGATACGCAGTATTTT. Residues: CASSLGSSSGATDTQYF.

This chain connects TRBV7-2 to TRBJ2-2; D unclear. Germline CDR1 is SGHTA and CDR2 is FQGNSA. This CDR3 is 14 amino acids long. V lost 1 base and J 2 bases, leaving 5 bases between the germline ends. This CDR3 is CASSLGQNTGELFF. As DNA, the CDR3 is TGTGCCAGCAGCTTAGGACAAAACACCGGGGAGCTGTTTTTT.

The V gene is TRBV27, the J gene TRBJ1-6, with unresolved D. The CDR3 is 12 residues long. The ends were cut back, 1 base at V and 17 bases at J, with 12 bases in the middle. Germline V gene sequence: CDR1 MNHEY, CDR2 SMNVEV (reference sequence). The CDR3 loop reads CASSLYGGPVHF. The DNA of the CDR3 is TGTGCCAGCAGTTTATATGGTGGCCCCGTCCACTTT.

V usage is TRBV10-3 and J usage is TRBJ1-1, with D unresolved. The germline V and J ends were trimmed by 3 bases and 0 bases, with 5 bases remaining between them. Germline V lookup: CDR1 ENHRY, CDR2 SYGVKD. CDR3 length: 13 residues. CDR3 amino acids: CAISDGVNTEAFF. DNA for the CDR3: TGTGCCATCAGTGACGGAGTGAACACTGAAGCTTTCTTT.

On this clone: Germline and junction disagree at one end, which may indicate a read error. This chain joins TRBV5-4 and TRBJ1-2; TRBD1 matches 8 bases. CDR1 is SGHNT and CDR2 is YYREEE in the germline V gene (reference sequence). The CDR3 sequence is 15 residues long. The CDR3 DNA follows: TGTGCCAGCAGTTTGGCGGTCGGCAGGGGGCATGGCTACACCTTC. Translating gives CASSLAVGRGHGYTF.

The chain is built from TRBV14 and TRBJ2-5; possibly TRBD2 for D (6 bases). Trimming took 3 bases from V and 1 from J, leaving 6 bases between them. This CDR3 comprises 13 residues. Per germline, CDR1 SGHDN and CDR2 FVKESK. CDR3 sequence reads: CASSQGLQETQYF. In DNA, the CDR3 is TGTGCCAGCAGCCAGGGACTCCAAGAGACCCAGTACTTC.

The CDR3: CASSSPTGTGREKLFF. The DNA for the CDR3 is TGTGCCAGCAGCTCACCAACCGGGACAGGGAGGGAAAAACTGTTTTTT. This rearrangement joins TRBV5-6 to TRBJ1-4; 9 nucleotides match TRBD1. CDR3 size: 16 residues. Germline V CDR1 and CDR2: SGHDT, YYEEEE. Trimming at V came to 3 bases and at J to 8 bases, leaving 11 bases not matched to a gene.

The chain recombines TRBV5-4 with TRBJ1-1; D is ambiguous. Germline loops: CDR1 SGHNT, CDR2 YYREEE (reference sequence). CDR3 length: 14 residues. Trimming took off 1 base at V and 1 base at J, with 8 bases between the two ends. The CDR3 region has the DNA TGTGCCAGCAGCTTGCTTAGTAGGAACACTGAAGCTTTCTTT. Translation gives CASSLLSRNTEAFF.

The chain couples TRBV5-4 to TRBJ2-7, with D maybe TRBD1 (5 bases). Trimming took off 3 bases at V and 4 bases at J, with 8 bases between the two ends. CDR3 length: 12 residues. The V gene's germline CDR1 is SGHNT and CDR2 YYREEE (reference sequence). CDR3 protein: CASSYDRYEQYF. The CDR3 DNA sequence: TGTGCCAGCAGCTACGACAGATACGAGCAGTACTTC.

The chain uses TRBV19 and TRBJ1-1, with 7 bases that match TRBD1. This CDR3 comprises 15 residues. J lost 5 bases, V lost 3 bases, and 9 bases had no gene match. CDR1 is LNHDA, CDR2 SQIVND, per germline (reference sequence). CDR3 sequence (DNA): TGTGCCAGTAGTATCCCGAACAGGGGTCGAACTGAAGCTTTCTTT. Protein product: CASSIPNRGRTEAFF.

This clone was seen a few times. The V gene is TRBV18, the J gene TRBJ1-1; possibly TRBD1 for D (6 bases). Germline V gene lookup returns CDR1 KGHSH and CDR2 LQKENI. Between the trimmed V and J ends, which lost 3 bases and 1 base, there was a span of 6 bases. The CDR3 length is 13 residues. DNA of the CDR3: TGTGCCAGCTCACCGGGACAGAACACTGAAGCTTTCTTT. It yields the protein CASSPGQNTEAFF.